This T cell receptor (beta chain) is from a study of circulating and synovial CD4+ cells in juvenile arthritis. Whole-study results and caveats: T cell genome counts differed by at least an order of magnitude between CPL and CD4 samples. Circulating pathogenic-like lymphocytes shared a substantially higher fraction of CDR3 sequences with synovium than bulk blood.

Patients with active juvenile idiopathic arthritis donated these samples. About this clone itself: The antigen is not known.

In germline, CDR1 is SGDLS, CDR2 YYNGEE. Trimming at V came to 4 bases and at J to 4 bases, leaving 22 bases not matched to a gene. The CDR3 consists of 20 residues. Some clones are missing from TCRdb's copy, which holds only in-frame ones; the method was immunoSEQ multiplex PCR. The data show about 34,000 clones, with roughly 96% seen just once and 0.15% to 0.2% held by the top ten. Material: CD4+ T cells from blood. This TCR came from a human donor with juvenile idiopathic arthritis. The rearrangement links TRBV9 to TRBJ2-1, with 8 bases matching TRBD2. The CDR3: CASSRRVGPPGSGGYNEQFF. In DNA form, the CDR3 reads TGTGCCAGCAGCCGACGAGTTGGGCCCCCTGGGAGCGGGGGATACAATGAGCAGTTCTTC.